The T cell receptor beta chain described here comes from a study of response to subunit inactivated influenza vaccine. MiXCR, run by TCRdb on the RT-PCR reads, gives a single entry per CDR3 protein. This table has 450,000 to 600,000 distinct CDR3 sequences, around 7.7% appearing once. This CDR3 region has 14 residues. From germline, CDR1 is SGHRS and CDR2 YFSETQ. The V gene lost 4 bases and the J gene lost 5 bases, with 15 bases spanning the gap. This receptor was identified in a man between 50 and 69 years old who received an inactivated influenza vaccine. The sequences come from PBMCs from blood, collected less than 30 months after vaccination. The chain uses TRBV5-1 and TRBJ2-5; perhaps D is TRBD1 or TRBD2 (5 bases each). The DNA of the CDR3 is TGCGCCAGCAGCCACGGGACGTCGTCGGAGACCCAGTACTTC. It yields the protein CASSHGTSSETQYF.